A single sample gave rise to the 6 T cell receptor beta chains below, sequenced in a study of T cell responses to AZD1222 COVID-19 vaccine. Method: immunoSEQ multiplex PCR; TCRdb's copy keeps in-frame clones and lacks some. Of about 120,000 clones listed, about 85% were seen once; the top ten hold roughly 2.4%. The sequenced sample was peripheral blood, obtained on day 0 of AZD1222 vaccination. Receptors originate from an adult in good health.

The rearrangement uses TRBV19 and TRBJ2-2; D is uncertain. Germline-derived CDR1 and CDR2 are LNHDA and SQIVND (reference sequence). Trimming left V 5 bases short and J 0 bases short, with 7 bases between. This CDR3 comprises 14 residues. In DNA form, the CDR3 reads TGTGCCAGTAGTGGAAGCTCGAACACCGGGGAGCTGTTTTTT. It encodes CASSGSSNTGELFF.

In this sample, this clone turned up once. The chain recombines TRBV2 with TRBJ2-1; TRBD2 matches 7 bases. The CDR3 runs 14 residues. Per germline, CDR1 SNHLY and CDR2 FYNNEI. J lost 4 bases, V lost 6 bases, and 6 bases had no gene match. The DNA for the CDR3 is TGTGCCAGCAGCTCAGGACTAGTTTACAATGAGCAGTTCTTC. It is translated as CASSSGLVYNEQFF.

This chain joins TRBV2 and TRBJ2-7; TRBD2 matches at 8 bases. From germline, CDR1 is SNHLY and CDR2 FYNNEI. The CDR3 length is 15 residues. V lost 7 bases, J lost 4 bases, and 12 bases stayed unmatched. The CDR3 region has the DNA TGTGCCAGCACCCCAGCGGGGGCGGGACCGTACGAGCAGTACTTC. Its translation: CASTPAGAGPYEQYF.

J is TRBJ2-5 and V is TRBV5-5; 13 bases are a match to TRBD2. Germline CDR1 reads SGHKS; CDR2 reads YYEKEE (reference sequence). The CDR3 loop spans 16 amino acids. V gave up 4 bases and J gave up 3 bases; unmatched junction bases: 6. CDR3 amino acids: CASSKGLAGVEETQYF. CDR3 sequence (DNA): TGTGCCAGCAGCAAAGGACTAGCGGGAGTGGAAGAGACCCAGTACTTC.

V is TRBV5-1 and J is TRBJ1-5; no definite D call. CDR1 and CDR2 from the germline V gene are SGHRS and YFSETQ. Trimming shortened V by 4 bases and J by 4 bases, and 9 bases separated the two germline ends. This CDR3 region has 13 residues. In DNA form, the CDR3 reads TGCGCCAGCAGCGCCGAGTTGAATCAGCCCCAGCATTTT. Translated: CASSAELNQPQHF.

The chain links TRBV7-3 to TRBJ2-1; 8 bases line up with TRBD1. The CDR3 is 13 amino acids. Germline-derived CDR1 and CDR2 are SGHTA and FQGTGA. The ends lost 6 bases at V and 6 bases at J; junction bases unmatched: 4. This CDR3 reads CASRWTGSNEQFF. DNA of the CDR3: TGTGCCAGCAGGTGGACAGGGAGCAATGAGCAGTTCTTC.